The clone carrying this T cell receptor beta chain has at least ten counts. Its cognate antigen is unknown. The TCR library protocol was used to attach unique molecular identifiers. These identifiers were attached to individual cDNA molecules. TCRdb independently ran MiXCR on the 5' RACE reads; one entry per CDR3 protein. This table has approximately 32,000 distinct CDR3 sequences, almost 6% appearing once. The data stem from a study of early T cells in non-severe SARS-CoV-2 infection. As for the study in general: Whole-blood bulk RNA, unsorted, was sequenced, and chains were unpaired.

The germline V gene encodes CDR1 SGHDN and CDR2 FVKESK. The CDR3 totals 13 residues. Trimming took 4 bases from V and 4 from J, leaving 11 bases between them. Findings and limits, study-wide: Sequences matched to VDJdb favored anti-spike CD8 responses, while private and CD4 specificities were missed.

This chain links TRBV14 with TRBJ2-7; no reliable D call. Sample: whole blood. The sequence was obtained from an adult who was a healthcare worker with PCR-confirmed SARS-CoV-2 infection or an uninfected control (not recorded which). The CDR3 loop is CASSPLPPYEQYF. In DNA form, the CDR3 reads TGTGCCAGCAGCCCTCTCCCTCCTTACGAGCAGTACTTC.